This T cell receptor beta chain originates from a study of spatial heterogeneity in lung cancer. Time point here: sample taken at primary tumor resection. Unsorted whole RNA samples from tumor, nontumor lung or frozen PBMC were sequenced. V dropped 6 bases and J dropped 0; count of bases not matched to a gene: 5. CDR1 and CDR2 (germline): DFQATT, SNEGSKA (reference sequence). CDR3 length: 14 amino acids. TCRdb re-analysed the 5' RACE reads in MiXCR, keeping a single row per CDR3 protein. The profile shows about 53,000 distinct CDR3 sequences, under 7.5% of them singletons. This clonotype came up many times.

The sample here was PBMCs, taken at surgery. The clonotype originates from a female donor with early-stage non-small cell lung cancer. The V and J genes are TRBV20-1 and TRBJ2-1, with TRBD1 matching over 7 bases. The CDR3: CSALGQSSYNEQFF. The CDR3 DNA is TGCAGTGCGTTGGGACAGAGCTCCTACAATGAGCAGTTCTTC.